These 2 T cell receptor beta chains came from one sample sequenced in a study of OX40 agonist ivuxolimab in advanced cancers. The library was generated by the immunoSEQ multiplex PCR assay. TCRdb provides this immuneACCESS table in a form limited to in-frame rearrangements. Some clones are lacking; in checked studies, under half of them reflect an unresolved V gene, and why the rest are absent is not known. The sample table shows some 73,000 clones, and about 85% are seen once. The ten most abundant clones make up approximately 7.7% of the sample. Sequenced here: CD4+ or CD8+ T cells sorted from blood, sampled in a trial of the OX40 agonist ivuxolimab. Source of these receptors: an adult with an advanced solid tumor such as melanoma, head and neck, liver or kidney cancer.

The chain combines TRBV11-1 with TRBJ2-2; 8 nucleotides align to TRBD1. Losses at the gene ends were 2 bases for V and 7 bases for J; bases not matched to a gene: 6. The CDR3 length is 15 residues. Germline values: CDR1 SGHAT, CDR2 FQDESV (reference sequence). CDR3 protein: CASSLRTGRSGELFF. Written as DNA, the CDR3 is TGTGCCAGCAGCTTACGGACAGGGCGGAGCGGGGAGCTGTTTTTT.

The chain is built from TRBV27 and TRBJ1-1; 9 bases map to TRBD1. From germline, CDR1 is MNHEY and CDR2 SMNVEV (reference sequence). J gave up 10 bases and V 6 bases, and 6 bases lay outside the gene matches. This CDR3 is built from 12 residues. CDR3 bases: TGTGCCAGCAGACTCCGGACAGGGGTAGCTTTCTTT. Its translation is CASRLRTGVAFF.